These 16 T cell receptor beta chains were sequenced from one sample in a study of T cells of healthy individuals. MiXCR was run by TCRdb on the 5' RACE reads, yielding one entry per CDR3 protein. The sample has about 53,000 distinct CDR3 sequences, approximately 14% seen once; the top ten hold more than 15%. The source of these receptors is a human donor in good health.

In this sample, this clonotype turned up a few times. The genes are TRBV10-3 and TRBJ2-2; 7 bases map to TRBD1. The germline V gene encodes CDR1 ENHRY and CDR2 SYGVKD. This CDR3 has 13 amino acids. The junction had 7 bases not matched to a gene; V was cut back by 8 bases and J by 7 bases. The CDR3 DNA is TGTGCCATCCTACAGGGGACCGGCGGGGAGCTGTTTTTT. It codes for CAILQGTGGELFF.

This clonotype was counted at least ten times. The rearrangement links TRBV20-1 to TRBJ2-3, with TRBD2 matching over 12 bases. J was trimmed by 4 bases and V by 4 bases; bases with no gene match: 9. The CDR3 runs 16 residues. Germline V gives CDR1 DFQATT, CDR2 SNEGSKA (reference sequence). The CDR3 reads CSAITGASGRADTQYF. In DNA, the CDR3 is TGCAGTGCTATCACAGGGGCTAGCGGGAGGGCAGATACGCAGTATTTT.

Only a few counts were recorded for this clonotype. This chain uses TRBV6-2 or TRBV6-3 with TRBJ2-1; 8 bases are shared with TRBD2. The V segment lost 2 bases and the J segment 8 bases; nucleotides outside the gene matches: 2. CDR3 size: 13 residues. CDR1 is MNHEY, CDR2 SVGEGT, per germline. The CDR3 coding sequence is TGTGCCAGCAGTTACCTCGGGAGGGATGAGCAGTTCTTC. Encoded protein: CASSYLGRDEQFF.

The chain links TRBV10-3 to TRBJ2-6; D is perhaps TRBD2 (5 bases). The V end was cut by 2 bases, the J end by 4 bases, with 12 bases between. Germline V CDR1 and CDR2: ENHRY, SYGVKD. The CDR3 is 16 residues long. The CDR3 DNA follows: TGTGCCATCAGTGAGCACGAGGGAACCGGGGCCAACGTCCTGACTTTC. Amino acid sequence: CAISEHEGTGANVLTF.

Ten or more counts support this clonotype. The rearrangement links TRBV6-2 or TRBV6-3 to TRBJ2-2; TRBD2 matches 7 bases. The germline V gene encodes CDR1 MNHEY and CDR2 SVGEGT. The CDR3 spans 15 residues. The ends lost 0 bases at V and 2 bases at J; junction bases unmatched: 0. The CDR3 sequence is CASSYSTSNTGELFF. The CDR3 DNA follows: TGTGCCAGCAGTTACTCGACTAGCAACACCGGGGAGCTGTTTTTT.

This clonotype was counted only a few times. The chain carries TRBV7-9 and TRBJ1-1; D remains unclear. V was shortened by 0 bases and J by 1 base, with 3 bases between the two germline ends. The CDR3 sequence is 13 residues long. The V gene's germline CDR1 is SEHNR and CDR2 FQNEAQ (reference sequence). CDR3 protein: CASSLATNTEAFF. The CDR3 bases are TGTGCCAGCAGCTTAGCGACGAACACTGAAGCTTTCTTT. Looking up the rest from reference TRBV7-9 and TRBJ1-1 gives the full variable domain: DTGVSQNPRHKITKRGQNVTFRCDPISEHNRLYWYRQTLGQGPEFLTYFQNEAQLEKSRLLSDRFSAERPKGSFSTLEIQRTEQGDSAMYLCASSLATNTEAFFGQGTRLTVV.

This clonotype appeared a few times. V and J are TRBV6-2 or TRBV6-3 and TRBJ1-1; D might be TRBD1 (6 bases). The CDR3 length is 13 residues. Germline V gene data show CDR1 as MNHEY and CDR2 as SVGEGT. The V end lost 5 bases, the J end lost 4 bases, and 11 bases lay between the germline ends. CDR3 DNA: TGTGCCAGCAGTCTGACAGGCCGCACTGAAGCTTTCTTT. This gives the protein CASSLTGRTEAFF.

This clonotype came up a few times. The chain has TRBV6-2 or TRBV6-3 and TRBJ2-1, with a tentative D call TRBD2 (5 bases). This CDR3 spans 14 amino acids. Germline V CDR1 and CDR2: MNHEY, SVGEGT. Trimming shortened V by 3 bases and J by 6 bases, and 12 bases separated the two germline ends. The CDR3 DNA is TGTGCCAGCAGTTATTCAGGAGGATTCAATGAGCAGTTCTTC. Translated: CASSYSGGFNEQFF.

V gene TRBV27 combines with J gene TRBJ1-1; TRBD1 matches 9 bases. Germline V gives CDR1 MNHEY, CDR2 SMNVEV (reference sequence). The trim removed 3 bases at V and 9 bases at J, leaving 2 bases unmatched. The CDR3 is made up of 12 amino acids. The CDR3 here is CASSFGQGKAFF. CDR3 nucleotides: TGTGCCAGCAGTTTCGGACAGGGGAAAGCTTTCTTT.

This clonotype was seen ten or more times. This chain connects TRBV24-1 to TRBJ2-5, with a weak D call TRBD1 (8 bases). There are 15 residues in the CDR3. The germline V gene has CDR1 KGHDR and CDR2 SFDVKD. Trimming shortened V by 2 bases and J by 5 bases, and 14 bases separated the two germline ends. The CDR3 bases are TGTGCCACCAGTGATTCCGACAGGGGAGGGGAGACCCAGTACTTC. Protein product: CATSDSDRGGETQYF.

This clonotype was counted ten times or more. The chain's CDR3 is CATSELTKGGLAGPYNEQFF. The DNA of the CDR3 is TGTGCCACCAGTGAACTTACAAAGGGGGGACTAGCGGGTCCCTACAATGAGCAGTTCTTC. V gene TRBV24-1 combines with J gene TRBJ2-1, with TRBD2 identical over 12 bases. After removal of 4 bases from V and 2 bases from J, the junction contained 14 bases not matched to a gene. The CDR3 loop spans 20 amino acids. Germline CDR1 KGHDR, CDR2 SFDVKD.

This clonotype was counted at least ten times. The gene calls are TRBV10-3 and TRBJ1-6; D is undetermined. CDR3 size: 14 residues. V was pared by 4 bases and J by 7 bases, with 11 bases between. From germline, CDR1 is ENHRY and CDR2 SYGVKD. CDR3 amino acids: CAISVTGHNSPLHF. The CDR3 coding sequence is TGTGCCATCAGTGTCACCGGGCACAATTCACCCCTCCACTTT.

V and J are TRBV7-9 and TRBJ2-3; 10 positions match TRBD1. This CDR3 comprises 15 residues. V lost 1 base and J lost 5; bases outside the gene matches: 3. Germline CDR1 reads SEHNR; CDR2 reads FQNEAQ (reference sequence). CDR3 protein: CASSLGGTGEDTQYF. CDR3 bases: TGTGCCAGCAGCTTAGGAGGGACAGGGGAAGATACGCAGTATTTT.

This clonotype was seen more than once but under ten times. The genes are TRBV6-2 or TRBV6-3 and TRBJ1-2, with a weak D call TRBD1 (6 bases). This CDR3 region has 14 residues. Germline CDR1 reads MNHEY; CDR2 reads SVGEGT. The germline V and J ends were trimmed by 5 bases and 3 bases, with 13 bases remaining between them. The CDR3 region has the DNA TGTGCCAGCAGTACGTACAGGGCGGACTATGGCTACACCTTC. It specifies CASSTYRADYGYTF.

This clonotype has a handful of counts. V and J are TRBV5-1 and TRBJ2-5; 7 bases are shared with TRBD2. With V trimmed by 4 bases and J by 5 bases, 11 bases remained unmatched. The length of the CDR3 is 15 residues. Germline lookup yields CDR1 SGHRS and CDR2 YFSETQ. The CDR3 reads CASSPSVSAGETQYF. The CDR3 DNA reads as TGCGCCAGCAGCCCCTCGGTCTCAGCGGGGGAGACCCAGTACTTC.

V gene TRBV12-3 or TRBV12-4 combines with J gene TRBJ2-7; TRBD2 aligns across 15 bases. The CDR3 has 18 residues. J lost 4 bases, V lost 5 bases, and 12 bases had no gene match. CDR3 protein: CASSRGTSGRLKVYEQYF. For the CDR3, the DNA is TGTGCCAGCAGTCGAGGGACTAGCGGGAGGTTGAAGGTTTACGAGCAGTACTTC.